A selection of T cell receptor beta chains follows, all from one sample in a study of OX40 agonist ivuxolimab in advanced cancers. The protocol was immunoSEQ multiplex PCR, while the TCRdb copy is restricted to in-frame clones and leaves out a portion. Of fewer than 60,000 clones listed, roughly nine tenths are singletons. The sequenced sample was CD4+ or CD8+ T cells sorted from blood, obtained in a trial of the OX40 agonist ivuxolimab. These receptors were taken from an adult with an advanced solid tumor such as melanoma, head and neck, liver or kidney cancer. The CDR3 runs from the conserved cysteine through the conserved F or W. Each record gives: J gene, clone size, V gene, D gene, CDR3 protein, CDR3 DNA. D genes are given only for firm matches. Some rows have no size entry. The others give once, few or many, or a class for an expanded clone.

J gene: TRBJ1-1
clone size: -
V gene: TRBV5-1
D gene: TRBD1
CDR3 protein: CASSGGQAGNTEAFF
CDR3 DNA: TGCGCCAGCAGCGGGGGACAGGCCGGGAACACTGAAGCTTTCTTT

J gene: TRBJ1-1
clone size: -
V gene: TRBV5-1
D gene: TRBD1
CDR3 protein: CANSFHQGDTEAFF
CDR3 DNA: TGCGCCAACAGTTTTCACCAGGGGGACACTGAAGCTTTCTTT

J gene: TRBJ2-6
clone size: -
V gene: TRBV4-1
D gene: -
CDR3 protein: CASSLQGSGANVLTF
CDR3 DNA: TGCGCCAGCAGCCTCCAGGGTTCTGGGGCCAACGTCCTGACTTTC

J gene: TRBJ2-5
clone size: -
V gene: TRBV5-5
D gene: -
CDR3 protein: CASSLETGGRETQYF
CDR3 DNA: TGTGCCAGCAGCTTGGAGACCGGGGGTAGGGAGACCCAGTACTTC

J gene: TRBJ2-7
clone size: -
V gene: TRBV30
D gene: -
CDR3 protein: CAWSLGDYEQYF
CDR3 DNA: TGTGCCTGGAGCCTCGGGGACTACGAGCAGTACTTC

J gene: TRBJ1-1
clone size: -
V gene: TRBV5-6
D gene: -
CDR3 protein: CASSFELDGLNTEAFF
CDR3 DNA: TGTGCCAGCAGCTTTGAGCTGGACGGATTGAACACTGAAGCTTTCTTT

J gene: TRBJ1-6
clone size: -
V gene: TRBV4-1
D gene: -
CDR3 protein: CASSPTQEYNSPLHF
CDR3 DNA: TGCGCCAGCAGCCCGACACAGGAGTATAATTCACCCCTCCACTTT

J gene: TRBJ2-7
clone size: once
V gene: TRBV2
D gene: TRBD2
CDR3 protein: CASSEGLAGAPYEQYF
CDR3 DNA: TGTGCCAGCAGTGAAGGCCTAGCGGGGGCCCCCTACGAGCAGTACTTC

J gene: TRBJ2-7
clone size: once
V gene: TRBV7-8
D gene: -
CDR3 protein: CASSLETGIRKYF
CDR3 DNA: TGTGCCAGCAGCTTGGAAACCGGGATAAGAAAGTACTTC

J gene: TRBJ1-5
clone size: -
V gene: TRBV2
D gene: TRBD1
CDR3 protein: CASSEGTGVNQPQHF
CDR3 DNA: TGTGCCAGCAGTGAAGGCACAGGGGTTAATCAGCCCCAGCATTTT

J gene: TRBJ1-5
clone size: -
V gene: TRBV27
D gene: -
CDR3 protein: CASSLGGYGASNQPQHF
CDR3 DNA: TGTGCCAGCAGTTTAGGGGGATACGGGGCTAGCAATCAGCCCCAGCATTTT

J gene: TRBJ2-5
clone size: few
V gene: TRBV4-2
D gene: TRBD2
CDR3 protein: CASSQDGGLEGSETQYF
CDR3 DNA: TGTGCCAGCAGCCAAGATGGGGGACTAGAGGGTTCGGAGACCCAGTACTTC

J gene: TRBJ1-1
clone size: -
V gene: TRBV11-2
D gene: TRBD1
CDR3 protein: CASSLDYWDSASGNTEAFF
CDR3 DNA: TGTGCCAGCAGCTTAGATTATTGGGACAGTGCGAGTGGGAACACTGAAGCTTTCTTT

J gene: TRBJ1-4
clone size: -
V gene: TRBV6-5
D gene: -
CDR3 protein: CASSSGVRPNEKLFF
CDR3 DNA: TGTGCCAGCAGTTCCGGCGTTCGGCCTAATGAAAAACTGTTTTTT

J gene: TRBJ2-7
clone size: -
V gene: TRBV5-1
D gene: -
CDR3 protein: CASNSPTYEQYF
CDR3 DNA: TGCGCCAGCAACAGCCCCACCTACGAGCAGTACTTC

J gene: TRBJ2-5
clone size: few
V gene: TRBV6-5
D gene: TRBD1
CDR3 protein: CASNPTGAYQETQYF
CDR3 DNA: TGTGCCAGCAACCCGACAGGGGCTTACCAAGAGACCCAGTACTTC

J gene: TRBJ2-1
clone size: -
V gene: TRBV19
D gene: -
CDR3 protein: CASSIVNREQFF
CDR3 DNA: TGTGCCAGTAGTATAGTTAACAGGGAACAGTTCTTC

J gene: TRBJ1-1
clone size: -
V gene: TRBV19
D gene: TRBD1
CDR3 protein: CASSRPGGAAEAFF
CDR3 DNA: TGTGCCAGTAGTAGGCCAGGGGGAGCCGCTGAAGCTTTCTTT

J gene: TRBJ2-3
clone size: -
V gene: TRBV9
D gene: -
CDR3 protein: CASSGQDTQYF
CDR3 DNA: TGTGCCAGCAGCGGACAAGATACGCAGTATTTT

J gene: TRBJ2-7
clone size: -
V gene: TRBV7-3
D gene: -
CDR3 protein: CASSLYVGYEQYF
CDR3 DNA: TGTGCCAGCAGCTTATATGTAGGGTACGAGCAGTACTTC

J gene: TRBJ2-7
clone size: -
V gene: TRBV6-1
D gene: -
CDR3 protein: CASGSYEQYF
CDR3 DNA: TGTGCCAGCGGTTCCTACGAGCAGTACTTT

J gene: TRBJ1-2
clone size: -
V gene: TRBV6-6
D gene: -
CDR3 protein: CASSYASPGADGYTF
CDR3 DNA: TGTGCCAGCAGTTACGCGTCCCCGGGAGCGGATGGCTACACCTTC

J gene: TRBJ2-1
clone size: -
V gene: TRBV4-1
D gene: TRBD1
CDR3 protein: CASSHRQGMEGNEQFF
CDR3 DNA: TGCGCCAGCAGCCACAGACAGGGCATGGAAGGCAATGAGCAGTTCTTC

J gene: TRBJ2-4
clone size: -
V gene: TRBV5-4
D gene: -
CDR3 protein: CASSLTGTLAKNIQYF
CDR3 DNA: TGTGCCAGCAGCTTGACAGGGACCTTAGCCAAAAACATTCAGTACTTC

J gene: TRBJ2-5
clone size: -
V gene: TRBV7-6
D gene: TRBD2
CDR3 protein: CASGQRGPIKETQYF
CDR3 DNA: TGTGCCAGCGGACAGCGGGGGCCGATTAAAGAGACCCAGTACTTC

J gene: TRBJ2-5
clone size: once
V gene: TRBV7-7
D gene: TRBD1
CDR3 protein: CASSTSGQGETQYF
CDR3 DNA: TGTGCCAGCAGCACGTCCGGACAGGGGGAGACCCAGTACTTC

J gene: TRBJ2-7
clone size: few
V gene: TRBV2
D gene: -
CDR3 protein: CASSELWGLGEQYF
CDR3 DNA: TGTGCCAGCAGTGAATTATGGGGGCTGGGGGAGCAGTACTTC

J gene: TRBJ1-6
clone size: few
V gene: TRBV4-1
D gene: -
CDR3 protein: CASSQALYNSPLHF
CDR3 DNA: TGCGCCAGCAGCCAGGCCCTCTACAATTCACCCCTCCACTTT

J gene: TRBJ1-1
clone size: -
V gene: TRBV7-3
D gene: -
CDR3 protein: CASSLKGTPNTEAFF
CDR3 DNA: TGTGCCAGCAGCTTAAAGGGGACACCGAACACTGAAGCTTTCTTT

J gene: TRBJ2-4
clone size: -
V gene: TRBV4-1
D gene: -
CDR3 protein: CASSQHGQNIQYF
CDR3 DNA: TGCGCCAGCAGCCAGCACGGGCAAAACATTCAGTACTTC

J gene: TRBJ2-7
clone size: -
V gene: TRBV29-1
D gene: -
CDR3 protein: CSVESGGNYEQYF
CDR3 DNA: TGCAGCGTTGAATCCGGGGGCAACTACGAGCAGTACTTC

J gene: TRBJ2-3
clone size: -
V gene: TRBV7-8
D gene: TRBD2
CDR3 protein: CASSLELAGTDTQYF
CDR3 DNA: TGTGCCAGCAGCTTAGAACTAGCGGGGACAGATACGCAGTATTTT

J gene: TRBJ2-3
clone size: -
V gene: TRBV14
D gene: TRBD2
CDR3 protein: CASSQGIRAGAFISTDTQYF
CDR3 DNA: TGTGCCAGCAGCCAAGGAATTAGAGCGGGGGCCTTTATTAGCACAGATACGCAGTATTTT

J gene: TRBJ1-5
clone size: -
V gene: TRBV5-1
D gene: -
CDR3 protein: CASSLGTAGNQPQHF
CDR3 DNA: TGCGCCAGCAGCTTGGGGACGGCTGGCAATCAGCCCCAGCATTTT

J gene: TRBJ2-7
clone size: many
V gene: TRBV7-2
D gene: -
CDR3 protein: CASSFGGGETYEQYF
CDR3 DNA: TGTGCCAGCAGCTTTGGTGGCGGGGAGACCTACGAGCAGTACTTC

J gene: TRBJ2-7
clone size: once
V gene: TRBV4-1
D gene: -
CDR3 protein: CASSQDRSYEQYF
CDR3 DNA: TGCGCCAGCAGCCAAGACAGGAGCTACGAGCAGTACTTC